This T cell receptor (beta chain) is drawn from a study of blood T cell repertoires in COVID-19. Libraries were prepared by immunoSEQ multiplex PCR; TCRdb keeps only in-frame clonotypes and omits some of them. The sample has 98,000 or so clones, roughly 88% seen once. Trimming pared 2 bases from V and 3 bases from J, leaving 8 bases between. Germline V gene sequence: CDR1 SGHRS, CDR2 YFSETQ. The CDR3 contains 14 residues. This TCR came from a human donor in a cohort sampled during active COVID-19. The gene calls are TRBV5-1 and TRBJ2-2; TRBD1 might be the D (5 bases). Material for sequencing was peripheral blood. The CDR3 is CASSFTTDTGELFF. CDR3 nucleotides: TGCGCCAGCAGCTTCACGACAGACACCGGGGAGCTGTTTTTT.